Below, 13 T cell receptor beta chains from the same sample are listed, as sequenced in a study of cytomegalovirus exposure and HLA in healthy donors (dated by TCRdb to the late 2010s). To prepare the library, the immunoSEQ multiplex PCR assay was applied. A mixture of 60 forward primers for TCR Vbeta segments and 13 reverse primers for TCR Jbeta segments was used in the multiplex PCR. The source is immuneACCESS, and TCRdb retained only in-frame sequences with V and J called. Part of the clones is not carried over; for the studies checked, unresolved V genes explain less than half of this, and the remainder is unexplained. The sample records roughly 130,000 clones, approximately 66% of which are singletons. The ten largest account for 6.5% to 9.5% of the sample. The sequenced material came from PBMCs. The receptors come from a woman aged 40 to 50 in good health and CMV-seropositive.

The chain couples TRBV7-9 to TRBJ2-5, with 7 nucleotides matching TRBD2. Unmatched junction bases numbered 7, after V lost 5 bases and J lost 4 bases. This CDR3 has 14 amino acids. Germline V gene sequence: CDR1 SEHNR, CDR2 FQNEAQ (reference sequence). The CDR3: CASSLGLDRETQYF. The CDR3 bases are TGTGCCAGCAGCCTTGGACTAGATAGAGAGACCCAGTACTTC.

The rearrangement uses TRBV9 and TRBJ2-7; unclear D gene. The V end lost 2 bases, the J end lost 1 base, and 7 bases lay between the germline ends. CDR3 length: 13 residues. Germline lookup yields CDR1 SGDLS and CDR2 YYNGEE. Here the CDR3 DNA reads TGTGCCAGCAGCGTTCACTCTTCCTACGAGCAGTACTTC. It encodes CASSVHSSYEQYF.

The chain recombines TRBV6-5 with TRBJ1-4; TRBD1 matches 7 bases. The CDR3 is 14 amino acids. Losses at the gene ends were 6 bases for V and 7 bases for J; bases not matched to a gene: 8. Germline V gene lookup returns CDR1 MNHEY and CDR2 SVGAGI. CDR3 DNA sequence: TGTGCCAGCAGCTCCGACAGGGTCGGTGAAAAACTGTTTTTT. Its translation: CASSSDRVGEKLFF.

This clone has just a few counts. The rearrangement links TRBV6-6 to TRBJ2-2; TRBD2 aligns across 7 bases. Germline V CDR1 and CDR2: MNHNY, SVGAGI (reference sequence). The CDR3 loop spans 14 amino acids. V trimming: 10 bases; J trimming: 0 bases; junction bases outside the gene matches: 5. CDR3 DNA sequence: TGTGCCACGAAGCGGGGCCCGAACACCGGGGAGCTGTTTTTT. It is translated as CATKRGPNTGELFF.

As for this clone: The junction does not match germline at one end; this may be a read error. The V call is TRBV27, the J call TRBJ2-7; 8 positions agree with TRBD2. CDR1 and CDR2 (germline): MNHEY, SMNVEV (reference sequence). This CDR3 has 12 amino acids. CDR3 residues: CAGSLSGSVQYF. CDR3 sequence (DNA): TGTGCCGGCAGTTTAAGCGGGAGCGTGCAGTACTTC.

The chain combines TRBV14 with TRBJ2-3; D ambiguous. Germline lookup yields CDR1 SGHDN and CDR2 FVKESK. Deletions cut 1 base from V and 8 bases from J, with 4 bases between. This CDR3 comprises 11 residues. The CDR3 here is CASSQVGTQYF. CDR3 sequence (DNA): TGTGCCAGCAGCCAAGTCGGTACGCAGTATTTT.

The V gene is TRBV9, the J gene TRBJ2-2, with D possibly being TRBD1 (6 bases). CDR1 and CDR2 (germline): SGDLS, YYNGEE. V was pared by 0 bases and J by 7 bases, with 13 bases between. This CDR3 contains 15 residues. Written as DNA, the CDR3 is TGTGCCAGCAGCGTAGTTGGGGGCTACGGCGGGGAGCTGTTTTTT. The encoded protein is CASSVVGGYGGELFF.

This clone occurred once. The rearrangement joins TRBV15 to TRBJ2-7, with a tentative D call TRBD2 (5 bases). Germline CDR1 LNHNV, CDR2 YYDKDF (reference sequence). This CDR3 region has 12 residues. V gave up 5 bases and J gave up 7 bases, with 12 bases separating them. CDR3: CATSADGVEQYF. The CDR3 DNA is TGTGCCACCAGCGCGGACGGGGTTGAGCAGTACTTC. Combining the CDR3 with reference TRBV15 and TRBJ2-7 gives the whole variable domain DAMVIQNPRYQVTQFGKPVTLSCSQTLNHNVMYWYQQKSSQAPKLLFHYYDKDFNNEADTPDNFQSRRPNTSFCFLDIRSPGLGDTAMYLCATSADGVEQYFGPGTRLTVT.

This clone appeared once. This chain uses TRBV19 with TRBJ1-6; D may be TRBD1 (6 bases). V lost 7 bases, J lost 5 bases, and 12 bases lay in between. Looked up from germline, CDR1 is LNHDA and CDR2 is SQIVND (reference sequence). There are 14 residues in the CDR3. The CDR3 reads CASKGNRDNSPLHF. CDR3 in DNA: TGTGCCAGTAAGGGAAACAGGGATAATTCACCCCTCCACTTT.

Only a few counts were recorded for this clone. The chain has TRBV25-1 and TRBJ2-7, with D perhaps matching TRBD1 (6 bases). The CDR3 runs 14 residues. V was trimmed by 2 bases and J by 3 bases, leaving 11 bases between them. CDR1 is MGHDK, CDR2 SYGVNS, per germline. CDR3 in amino acids: CASSEPGEFYEQYF. The CDR3 DNA follows: TGTGCCAGCAGTGAACCAGGGGAGTTCTACGAGCAGTACTTC.

The chain employs TRBV6-5 and TRBJ1-1; D gene uncertain. The V and J ends lost 6 bases and 0 bases respectively, with 8 bases between them. Germline lookup yields CDR1 MNHEY and CDR2 SVGAGI. CDR3 size: 13 residues. The CDR3 DNA sequence: TGTGCCAGCAGCTCGGACTTGAACACTGAAGCTTTCTTT. Amino acids: CASSSDLNTEAFF.

The DNA of the CDR3 is TGTGCCAGCAGCTTGGGCGGCGCCACTGAAGCTTTCTTT. Translating it yields CASSLGGATEAFF. The rearrangement links TRBV5-4 to TRBJ1-1; unclear D gene. Trimming removed 0 bases from V and 4 bases from J, with 7 bases in between. The CDR3 runs to 13 residues. Germline values: CDR1 SGHNT, CDR2 YYREEE (reference sequence).

The chain joins TRBV2 to TRBJ2-3, with 7 positions matching TRBD2. The germline V gene encodes CDR1 SNHLY and CDR2 FYNNEI. Germline trimming cut 4 bases from V and 4 bases from J; bases unmatched to any gene: 5. CDR3 size: 14 residues. CDR3 sequence reads: CASSVRLAADTQYF. CDR3 DNA sequence: TGTGCCAGCAGTGTTAGGCTAGCGGCAGATACGCAGTATTTT.